A selection of T cell receptor beta chains follows, all from one sample in a study of STAT5B mutations in CD4+ large granular lymphocyte leukemia. TCRdb's table, derived via immunoSEQ multiplex PCR, lists solely in-frame clones and lacks some. The repertoire holds tens of thousands of clones, about 70% seen once, with roughly 2% in the top ten. Sequencing was performed on CD4+ T cells from blood buffy coats. The receptor source for this set is a human donor in good health. The CDR3 runs from the conserved cysteine through the conserved F or W. Fields, in order: V gene, clone size, J gene, CDR3 protein. The size of a clone is reported for some rows only, either as once, few or many, or as a class for expanded clones.

TRBV6-1	NA	TRBJ1-4	CASTPDNNNEKLFF
TRBV15	once	TRBJ2-2	CATSRDLAGGDGELFF
TRBV9	NA	TRBJ2-3	CASSGRQGTDTQYF
TRBV7-2	NA	TRBJ2-5	CASSLHETQYF
TRBV7-6	NA	TRBJ1-2	CASSPGGSLYGYTF
TRBV10-3	NA	TRBJ1-5	CAISEQIGGPLARQPQHF
TRBV2	NA	TRBJ2-5	CASRLAGVETQYF
TRBV15	NA	TRBJ2-5	CATSRGLQQETQYF
TRBV2	NA	TRBJ1-2	CASRGQSYGYTF
TRBV18	NA	TRBJ1-1	CASSPKGEVGTEAFF
TRBV28	NA	TRBJ2-7	CASRGQAQYYEQYF
TRBV28	NA	TRBJ2-7	CASGTVSYEQYF
TRBV4-3	NA	TRBJ1-2	CASSQDLGRQGADYGYTF
TRBV11-2	NA	TRBJ2-3	CASSLGGTDTQYF
TRBV6-5	NA	TRBJ1-5	CASSYRVGNQPQHF
TRBV5-1	NA	TRBJ2-7	CASSRGTGSGEQYF
TRBV25-1	NA	TRBJ2-1	CASSESGTGVGNEQFF
TRBV29-1	NA	TRBJ2-3	CSVERGHGDTDTQYF
TRBV19	NA	TRBJ2-5	CASSLTNQETQYF
TRBV7-9	NA	TRBJ2-3	CASSPRGPDTQYF
TRBV30	NA	TRBJ2-5	CAWSVLVGETQYF
TRBV7-2	NA	TRBJ1-2	CASSPGGRQGSNYGYTF
TRBV6-1	once	TRBJ2-3	CASSDDWLAGGQDTQYF
TRBV7-6	NA	TRBJ1-1	CASSQGTEAFF
TRBV7-8	NA	TRBJ2-3	CASSLARGVSTDTQYF
TRBV5-1	NA	TRBJ1-1	CASSTDSGGVTEAFF
TRBV5-1	NA	TRBJ2-1	CASSLNQGDNEQFF
TRBV5-4	few	TRBJ2-7	CATQLARGFGEQYF
TRBV19	NA	TRBJ1-2	CASSITAANYGYTF